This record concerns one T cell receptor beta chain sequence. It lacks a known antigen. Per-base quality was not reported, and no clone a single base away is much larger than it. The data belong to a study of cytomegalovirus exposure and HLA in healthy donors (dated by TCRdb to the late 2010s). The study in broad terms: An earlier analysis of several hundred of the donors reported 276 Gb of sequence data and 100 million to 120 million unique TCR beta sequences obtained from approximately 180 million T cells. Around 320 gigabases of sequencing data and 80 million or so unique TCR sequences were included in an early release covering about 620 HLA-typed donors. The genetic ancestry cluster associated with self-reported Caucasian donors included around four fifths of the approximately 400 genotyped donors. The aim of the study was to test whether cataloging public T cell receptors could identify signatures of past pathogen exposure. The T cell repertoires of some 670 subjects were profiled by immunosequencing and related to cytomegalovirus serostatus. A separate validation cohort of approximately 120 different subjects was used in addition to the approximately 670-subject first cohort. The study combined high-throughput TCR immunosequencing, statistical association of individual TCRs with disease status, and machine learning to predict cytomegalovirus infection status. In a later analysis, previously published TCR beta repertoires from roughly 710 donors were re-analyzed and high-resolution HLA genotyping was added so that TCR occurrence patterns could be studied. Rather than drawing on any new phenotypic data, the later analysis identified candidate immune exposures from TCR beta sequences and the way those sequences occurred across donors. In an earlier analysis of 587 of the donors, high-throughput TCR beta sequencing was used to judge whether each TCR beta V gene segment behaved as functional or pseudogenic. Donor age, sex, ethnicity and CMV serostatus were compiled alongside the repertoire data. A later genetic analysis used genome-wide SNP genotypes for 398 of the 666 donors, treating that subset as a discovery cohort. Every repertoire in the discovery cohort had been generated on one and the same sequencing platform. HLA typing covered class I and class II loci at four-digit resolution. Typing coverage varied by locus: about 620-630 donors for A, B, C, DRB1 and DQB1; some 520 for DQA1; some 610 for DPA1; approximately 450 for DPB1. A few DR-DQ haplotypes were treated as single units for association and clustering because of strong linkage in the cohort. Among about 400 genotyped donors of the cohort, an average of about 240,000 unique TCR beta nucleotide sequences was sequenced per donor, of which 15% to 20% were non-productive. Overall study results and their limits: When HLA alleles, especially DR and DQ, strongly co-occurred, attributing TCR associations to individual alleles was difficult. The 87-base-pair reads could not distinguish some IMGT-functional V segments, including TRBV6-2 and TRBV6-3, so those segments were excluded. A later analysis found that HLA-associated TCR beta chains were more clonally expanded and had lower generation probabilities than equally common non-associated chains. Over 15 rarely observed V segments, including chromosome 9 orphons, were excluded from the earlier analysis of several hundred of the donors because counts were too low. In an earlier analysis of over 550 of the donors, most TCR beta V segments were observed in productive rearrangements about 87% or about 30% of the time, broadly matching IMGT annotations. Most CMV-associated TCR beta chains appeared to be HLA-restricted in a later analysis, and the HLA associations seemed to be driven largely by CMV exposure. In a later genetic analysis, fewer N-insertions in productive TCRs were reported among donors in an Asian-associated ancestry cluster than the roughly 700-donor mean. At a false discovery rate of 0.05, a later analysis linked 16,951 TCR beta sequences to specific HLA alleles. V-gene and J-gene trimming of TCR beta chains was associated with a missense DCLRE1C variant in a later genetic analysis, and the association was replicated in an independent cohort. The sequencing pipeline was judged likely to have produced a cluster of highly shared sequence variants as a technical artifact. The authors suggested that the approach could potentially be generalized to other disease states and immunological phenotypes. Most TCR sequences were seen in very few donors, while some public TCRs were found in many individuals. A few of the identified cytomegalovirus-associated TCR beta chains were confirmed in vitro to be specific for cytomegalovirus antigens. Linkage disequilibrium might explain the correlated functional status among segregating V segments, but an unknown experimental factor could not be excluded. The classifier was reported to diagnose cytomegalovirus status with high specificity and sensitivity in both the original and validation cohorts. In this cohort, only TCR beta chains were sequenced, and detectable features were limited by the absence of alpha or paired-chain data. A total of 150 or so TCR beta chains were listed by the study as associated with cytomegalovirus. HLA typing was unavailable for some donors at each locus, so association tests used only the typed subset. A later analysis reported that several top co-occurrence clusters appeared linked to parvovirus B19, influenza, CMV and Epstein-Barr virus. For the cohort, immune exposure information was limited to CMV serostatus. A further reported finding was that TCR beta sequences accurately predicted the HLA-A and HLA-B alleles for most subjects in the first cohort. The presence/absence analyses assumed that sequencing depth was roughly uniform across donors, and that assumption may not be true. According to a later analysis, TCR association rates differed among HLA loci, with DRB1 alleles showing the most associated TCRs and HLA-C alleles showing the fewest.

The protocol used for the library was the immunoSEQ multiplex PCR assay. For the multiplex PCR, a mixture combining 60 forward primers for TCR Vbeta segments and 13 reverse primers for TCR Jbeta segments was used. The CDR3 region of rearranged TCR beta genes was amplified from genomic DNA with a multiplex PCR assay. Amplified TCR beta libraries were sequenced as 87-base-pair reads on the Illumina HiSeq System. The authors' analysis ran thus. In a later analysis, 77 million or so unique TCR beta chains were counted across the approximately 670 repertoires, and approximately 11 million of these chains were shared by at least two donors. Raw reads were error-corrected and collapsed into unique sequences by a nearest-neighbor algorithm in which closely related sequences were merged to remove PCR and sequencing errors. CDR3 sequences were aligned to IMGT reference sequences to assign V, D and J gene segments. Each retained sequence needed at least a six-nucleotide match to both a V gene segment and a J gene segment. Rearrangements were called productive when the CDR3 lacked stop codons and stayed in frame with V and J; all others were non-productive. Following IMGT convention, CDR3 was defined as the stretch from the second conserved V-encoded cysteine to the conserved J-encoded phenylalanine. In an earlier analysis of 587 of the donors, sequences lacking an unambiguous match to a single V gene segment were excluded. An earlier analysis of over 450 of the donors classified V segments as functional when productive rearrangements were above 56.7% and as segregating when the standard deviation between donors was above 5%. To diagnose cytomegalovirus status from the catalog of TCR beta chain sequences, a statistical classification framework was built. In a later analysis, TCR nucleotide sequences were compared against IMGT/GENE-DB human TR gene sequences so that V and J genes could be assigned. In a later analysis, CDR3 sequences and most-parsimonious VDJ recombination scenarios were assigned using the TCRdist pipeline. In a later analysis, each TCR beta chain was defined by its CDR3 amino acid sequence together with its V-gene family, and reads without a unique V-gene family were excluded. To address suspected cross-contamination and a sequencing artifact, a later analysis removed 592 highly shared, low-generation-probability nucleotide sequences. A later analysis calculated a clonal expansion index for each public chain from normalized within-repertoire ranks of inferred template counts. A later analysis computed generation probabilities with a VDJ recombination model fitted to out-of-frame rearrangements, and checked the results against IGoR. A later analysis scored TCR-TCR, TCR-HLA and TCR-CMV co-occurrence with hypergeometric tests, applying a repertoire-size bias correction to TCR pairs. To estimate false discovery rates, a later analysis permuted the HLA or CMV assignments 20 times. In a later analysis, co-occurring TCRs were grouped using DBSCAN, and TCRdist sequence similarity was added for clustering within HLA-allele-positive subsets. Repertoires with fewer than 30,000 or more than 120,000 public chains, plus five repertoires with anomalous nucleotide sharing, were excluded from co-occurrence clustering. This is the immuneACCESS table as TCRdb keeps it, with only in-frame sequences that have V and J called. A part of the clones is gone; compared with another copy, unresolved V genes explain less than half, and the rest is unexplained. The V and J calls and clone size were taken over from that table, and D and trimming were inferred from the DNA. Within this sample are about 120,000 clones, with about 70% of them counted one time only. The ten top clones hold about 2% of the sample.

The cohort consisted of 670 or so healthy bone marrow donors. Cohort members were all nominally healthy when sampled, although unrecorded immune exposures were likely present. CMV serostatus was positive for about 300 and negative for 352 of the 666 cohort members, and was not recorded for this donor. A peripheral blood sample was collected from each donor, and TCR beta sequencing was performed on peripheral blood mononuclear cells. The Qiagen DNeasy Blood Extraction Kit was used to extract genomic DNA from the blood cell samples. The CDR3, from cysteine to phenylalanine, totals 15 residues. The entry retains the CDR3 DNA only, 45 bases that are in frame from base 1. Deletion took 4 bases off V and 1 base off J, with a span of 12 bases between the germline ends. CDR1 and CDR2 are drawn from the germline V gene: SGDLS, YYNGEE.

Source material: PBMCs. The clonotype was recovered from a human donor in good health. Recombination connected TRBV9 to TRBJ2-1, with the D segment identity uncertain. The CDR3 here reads CASSPKDSSYNEQFF. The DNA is TGTGCCAGCAGCCCGAAAGATAGTTCCTACAATGAGCAGTTCTTC. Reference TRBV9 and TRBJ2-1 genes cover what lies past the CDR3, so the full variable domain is DSGVTQTPKHLITATGQRVTLRCSPRSGDLSVYWYQQSLDQGLQFLIQYYNGEERAKGNILERFSAQQFPDLHSELNLSSLELGDSALYFCASSPKDSSYNEQFFGPGTRLTVL.